The 18 T cell receptor beta chains given below trace back to one sample, sequenced in a study of cytomegalovirus exposure and HLA in healthy donors. With 60 Vbeta and 13 Jbeta primers, the PCR was carried out. The repertoire was sequenced with immunoSEQ multiplex PCR; TCRdb's copy has only in-frame clones and lacks some. The sample lists 140,000 or so clones; over 75% were seen once. The sequenced material came from PBMCs. Every receptor here comes from a woman aged 40 to 49 in good health and CMV-seronegative.

In this sample, this clone turned up once. The V and J genes are TRBV6-5 and TRBJ2-7; 8 bases map to TRBD2. This CDR3 is built from 15 residues. V was clipped by 0 bases and J by 5 bases; unmatched bases: 6. The germline CDR1 and CDR2 sequences are MNHEY and SVGAGI. CDR3 in amino acids: CASSYSTGGPNEQYF. The CDR3 DNA reads as TGTGCCAGCAGTTACTCGACGGGAGGGCCCAACGAGCAGTACTTC.

The CDR3 region has the DNA TGTGCCAGCAGCTATTCGACGAAGGAGATGAATGAAAAACTGTTTTTT. It is translated as CASSYSTKEMNEKLFF. V gene TRBV7-9 combines with J gene TRBJ1-4; D is undetermined. From germline, CDR1 is SEHNR and CDR2 FQNEAQ (reference sequence). CDR3 length: 16 amino acids. Trimming stripped 4 bases from V and 5 bases from J, with 17 bases between. Using reference TRBV7-9 and TRBJ1-4 for the parts outside the CDR3, the full variable domain is DTGVSQNPRHKITKRGQNVTFRCDPISEHNRLYWYRQTLGQGPEFLTYFQNEAQLEKSRLLSDRFSAERPKGSFSTLEIQRTEQGDSAMYLCASSYSTKEMNEKLFFGSGTQLSVL.

This chain uses TRBV11-3 with TRBJ2-1; possibly TRBD1 for D (6 bases). This CDR3 is built from 15 residues. Germline lookup yields CDR1 SGHNT and CDR2 YENEEA. Trimming took off 7 bases at V and 4 bases at J, with 17 bases between the two ends. The CDR3 nucleotides read TGTGCCAGCACCGAGGGTACGGGACAATACAATGAGCAGTTCTTC. Its translation is CASTEGTGQYNEQFF.

This sequence joins TRBV9 and TRBJ1-1; D gene ambiguous. The V end lost 1 base, the J end lost 3 bases, and 7 bases lay between the germline ends. This CDR3 has 13 residues. The germline gives CDR1 SGDLS, CDR2 YYNGEE. This CDR3 reads CASSVIGDTEAFF. In DNA form, the CDR3 reads TGTGCCAGCAGCGTAATCGGGGACACTGAAGCTTTCTTT.

J is TRBJ2-5 and V is TRBV5-1, with D hard to call. Trimming removed 4 bases from V and 5 bases from J, with 18 bases in between. CDR1 SGHRS and CDR2 YFSETQ come from the germline V gene. The CDR3 extends over 15 amino acids. The DNA for the CDR3 is TGCGCCAGCAGCCAGGCCCTCAGTAGTGGGGAGACCCAGTACTTC. It yields the protein CASSQALSSGETQYF.

A remark on this clone: The same CDR3 is also encoded by other DNA sequences in this sample. The CDR3 region is CASSLGQSYEQYF. CDR3 sequence (DNA): TGTGCCAGCAGTTTAGGACAGAGTTACGAGCAGTACTTC. The genes are TRBV27 and TRBJ2-7; a weak D match, TRBD1 (6 bases). The CDR3 loop spans 13 amino acids. CDR1 MNHEY and CDR2 SMNVEV come from the germline V gene (reference sequence). Trimming took off 2 bases at V and 4 bases at J, with 9 bases between the two ends.

The rearrangement uses TRBV6-1 and TRBJ2-1; 7 bases are a match to TRBD2. The CDR3 sequence is 14 residues long. With 3 bases clipped from V and 1 base from J, the junction kept 0 bases outside the gene matches. Germline lookup yields CDR1 MNHNS and CDR2 SASEGT. CDR3 protein: CASSEGGSYNEQFF. The DNA of the CDR3 is TGTGCCAGCAGTGAGGGGGGGTCCTACAATGAGCAGTTCTTC.

The chain combines TRBV9 with TRBJ2-1, with 10 bases that match TRBD1. CDR1 is SGDLS and CDR2 is YYNGEE in the germline V gene. J was trimmed by 8 bases and V by 0 bases; bases with no gene match: 2. The CDR3 is 14 residues long. DNA of the CDR3: TGTGCCAGCAGCGTAGGGGACAGGGGCGATGAGCAGTTCTTC. Its translation is CASSVGDRGDEQFF.

This rearrangement joins TRBV7-9 to TRBJ2-3; D perhaps matches TRBD2 (5 bases). CDR3 length: 14 amino acids. Germline V gives CDR1 SEHNR, CDR2 FQNEAQ (reference sequence). V lost 8 bases, J lost 0 bases, and 12 bases lay in between. The CDR3 loop reads CASRRATSTDTQYF. DNA for the CDR3: TGTGCCAGCCGGCGGGCGACAAGCACAGATACGCAGTATTTT.

The chain couples TRBV19 to TRBJ2-4; the D gene is possibly TRBD1 (6 bases). This CDR3 contains 12 residues. With 7 bases removed from V and 9 bases from J, the gap between germline ends came to 13 bases. Germline V CDR1 and CDR2: LNHDA, SQIVND (reference sequence). The CDR3 loop is CASNREGGIQYF. In DNA, the CDR3 is TGTGCCAGTAACAGGGAAGGGGGCATTCAGTACTTC.

This clone was seen only once. This sequence joins TRBV9 and TRBJ2-2, with D possibly being TRBD1 (6 bases). The V end was cut by 0 bases, the J end by 0 bases, with 9 bases between. Germline CDR1 is SGDLS and CDR2 is YYNGEE. The CDR3 is made up of 16 amino acids. This CDR3 reads CASSVEQGPNTGELFF. The CDR3 region has the DNA TGTGCCAGCAGCGTAGAACAGGGCCCGAACACCGGGGAGCTGTTTTTT.

With respect to this clone: This sample includes further DNA sequences coding for the same CDR3. This chain joins TRBV19 and TRBJ1-5; TRBD1 matches 9 bases. The J segment lost 3 bases and the V segment lost 9 bases, leaving 3 bases of the junction unmatched. This CDR3 is 13 amino acids long. Germline V gene sequence: CDR1 LNHDA, CDR2 SQIVND (reference sequence). CDR3 sequence (DNA): TGTGCCAGCCGGGACAGGGACAATCAGCCCCAGCATTTT. Encoded protein: CASRDRDNQPQHF. The variable domain in full, completed from reference TRBV19 and TRBJ1-5, reads DGGITQSPKYLFRKEGQNVTLSCEQNLNHDAMYWYRQDPGQGLRLIYYSQIVNDFQKGDIAEGYSVSREKKESFPLTVTSAQKNPTAFYLCASRDRDNQPQHFGDGTRLSIL.

The rearrangement links TRBV2 to TRBJ2-1; perhaps TRBD1 as D (6 bases). V lost 7 bases and J lost 7, with 11 bases in between. The CDR3 covers 12 residues. Germline V lookup: CDR1 SNHLY, CDR2 FYNNEI. CDR3 bases: TGTGCCAGCATTACAGGGTCAAATGAGCAGTTCTTC. Translation gives CASITGSNEQFF. Looking up the rest from reference TRBV2 and TRBJ2-1 gives the full variable domain: EPEVTQTPSHQVTQMGQEVILRCVPISNHLYFYWYRQILGQKVEFLVSFYNNEISEKSEIFDDQFSVERPDGSNFTLKIRSTKLEDSAMYFCASITGSNEQFFGPGTRLTVL.

V gene TRBV6-5 combines with J gene TRBJ2-3, with TRBD1 matching 8 bases. Germline V gives CDR1 MNHEY, CDR2 SVGAGI. This CDR3 has 15 amino acids. Germline trimming cut 2 bases from V and 5 bases from J; bases unmatched to any gene: 6. Here the CDR3 reads CASSYGRGLGDTQYF. As DNA, the CDR3 is TGTGCCAGCAGTTACGGCAGGGGGCTAGGAGATACGCAGTATTTT.

This rearrangement joins TRBV21-1 to TRBJ2-3; TRBD2, the D gene given by the table, was not confirmed from the DNA. TRBV21-1 is a known pseudogene. The CDR3 covers 20 residues. In nucleotides, the CDR3 is TGTGCCAGCAGCAAAGCGCCGAGAGGTTGGCGGGAGGGCTCACAGGGTCCGCAGTATTTT. It encodes CASSKAPRGWREGSQGPQYF.

The chain joins TRBV27 to TRBJ2-5; 7 bases align to TRBD1. Germline V lookup: CDR1 MNHEY, CDR2 SMNVEV (reference sequence). The CDR3 length is 12 residues. Trimming took 7 bases from V and 7 from J; bases not matched to a gene: 6. CDR3 amino acids: CASTTGEGTQYF. The CDR3 DNA is TGTGCCAGCACAACAGGGGAAGGGACCCAGTACTTC.

This chain links TRBV27 with TRBJ2-2, with D possibly matching TRBD1 (6 bases). V was cut by 3 bases and J by 5 bases, with 13 bases left in between. From germline, CDR1 is MNHEY and CDR2 SMNVEV (reference sequence). There are 15 residues in the CDR3. CDR3 sequence (DNA): TGTGCCAGCAGTTTTCTTGGGGGCAGGACCGGGGAGCTGTTTTTT. Its protein is CASSFLGGRTGELFF.

The chain carries TRBV18 and TRBJ2-7; a possible D gene is TRBD2 (5 bases). The CDR3 consists of 16 residues. The V end lost 2 bases, the J end lost 4 bases, and 18 bases lay between the germline ends. The germline CDR1 and CDR2 sequences are KGHSH and LQKENI. CDR3 coding DNA: TGTGCCAGCTCACCAGGGGAGAACCCGCCCTCTTACGAGCAGTACTTC. This encodes CASSPGENPPSYEQYF. The full variable domain, with the rest looked up from reference TRBV18 and TRBJ2-7, is NAGVMQNPRHLVRRRGQEARLRCSPMKGHSHVYWYRQLPEEGLKFMVYLQKENIIDESGMPKERFSAEFPKEGPSILRIQQVVRGDSAAYFCASSPGENPPSYEQYFGPGTRLTVT.